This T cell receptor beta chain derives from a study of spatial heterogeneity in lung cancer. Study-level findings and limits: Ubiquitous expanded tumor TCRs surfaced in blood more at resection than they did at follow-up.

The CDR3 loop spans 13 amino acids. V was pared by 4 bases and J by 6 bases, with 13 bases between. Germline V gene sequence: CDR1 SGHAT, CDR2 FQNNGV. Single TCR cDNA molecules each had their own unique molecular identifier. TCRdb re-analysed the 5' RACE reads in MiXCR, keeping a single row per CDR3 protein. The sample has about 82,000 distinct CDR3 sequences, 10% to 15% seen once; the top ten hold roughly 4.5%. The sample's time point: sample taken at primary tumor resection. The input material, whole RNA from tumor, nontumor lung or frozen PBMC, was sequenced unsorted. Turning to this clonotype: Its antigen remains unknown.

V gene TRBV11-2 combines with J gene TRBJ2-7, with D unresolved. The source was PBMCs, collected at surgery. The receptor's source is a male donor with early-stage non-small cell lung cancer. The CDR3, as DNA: TGTGCCAGCAGCTCCTCGGGTTATGGCGAGCAGTACTTC. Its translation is CASSSSGYGEQYF.